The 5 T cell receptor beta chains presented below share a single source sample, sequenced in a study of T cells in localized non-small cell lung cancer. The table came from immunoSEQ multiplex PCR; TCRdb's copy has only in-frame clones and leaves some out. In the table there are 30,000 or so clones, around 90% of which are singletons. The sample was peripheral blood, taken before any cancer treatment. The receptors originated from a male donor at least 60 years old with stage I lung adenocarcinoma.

The CDR3 reads CASSLGLANRTQYF. CDR3 DNA: TGTGCCAGCAGCTTAGGACTGGCCAATCGAACGCAGTATTTT. This chain connects TRBV5-4 to TRBJ2-3; TRBD2 is a possible D gene (5 bases). This CDR3 region has 14 residues. Germline loops: CDR1 SGHNT, CDR2 YYREEE (reference sequence). V lost 2 bases to trimming and J lost 9 bases, with 16 bases between them.

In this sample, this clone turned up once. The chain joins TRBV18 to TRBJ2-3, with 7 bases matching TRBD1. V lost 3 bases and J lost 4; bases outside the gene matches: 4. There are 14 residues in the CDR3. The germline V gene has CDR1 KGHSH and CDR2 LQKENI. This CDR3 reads CASSPTGIADTQYF. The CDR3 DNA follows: TGTGCCAGCTCACCGACAGGGATCGCAGATACGCAGTATTTT.

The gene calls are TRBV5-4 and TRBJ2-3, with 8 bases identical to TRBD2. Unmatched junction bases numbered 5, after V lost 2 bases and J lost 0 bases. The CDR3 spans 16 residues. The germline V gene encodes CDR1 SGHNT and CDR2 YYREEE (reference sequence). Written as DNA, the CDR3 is TGTGCCAGCAGCTTTCTGGGCGGGGGGAGCACAGATACGCAGTATTTT. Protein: CASSFLGGGSTDTQYF.

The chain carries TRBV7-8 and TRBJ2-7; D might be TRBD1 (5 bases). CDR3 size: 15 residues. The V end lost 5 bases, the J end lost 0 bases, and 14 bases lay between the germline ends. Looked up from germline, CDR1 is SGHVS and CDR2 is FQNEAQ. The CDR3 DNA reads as TGTGCCAGCAGCCCCCAAAGCACAGGCTCCTACGAGCAGTACTTC. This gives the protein CASSPQSTGSYEQYF. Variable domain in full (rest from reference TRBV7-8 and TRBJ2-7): GAGVSQSPRYKVAKRGQDVALRCDPISGHVSLFWYQQALGQGPEFLTYFQNEAQLDKSGLPSDRFFAERPEGSVSTLKIQRTQQEDSAVYLCASSPQSTGSYEQYFGPGTRLTVT.

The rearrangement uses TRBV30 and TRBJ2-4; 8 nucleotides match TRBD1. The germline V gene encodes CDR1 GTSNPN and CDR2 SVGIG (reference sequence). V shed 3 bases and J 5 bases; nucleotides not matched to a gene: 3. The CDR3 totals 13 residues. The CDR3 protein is CAWRDRAQNIQYF. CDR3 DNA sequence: TGTGCCTGGAGGGACAGGGCCCAAAACATTCAGTACTTC.